This T cell receptor beta chain was captured in a study of tumor-infiltrating lymphocytes in primary liver carcinoma. Study-level information: Surgery removed the patients' primary liver carcinoma.

Blood RNA originated from unsorted whole blood, with germline DNA additionally extracted. This clonotype was seen many times. From approximately 0.5 ug of total RNA, TCR beta-specific cDNA was reverse-transcribed using a constant-region primer. Three nested multiplex PCR rounds, a slightly modified ARM-PCR method, built the TCR beta libraries. Forward primers for TRBV1-TRBV30 and a C-beta reverse primer served the first two PCR rounds, at about 10 cycles each. Via MiXCR, TCRdb re-called the multiplex PCR reads, giving one row per CDR3 protein. The sample has about 300,000 distinct CDR3 sequences; about 60% are singletons. CDR1 and CDR2 from the germline V gene are MNHEY and SVGAGI. V dropped 2 bases and J dropped 0 bases, with 4 bases sitting between them. The CDR3 contains 14 residues.

The sequence came from a man aged 40-49 years with primary liver carcinoma and hepatitis B virus infection. This chain connects TRBV6-5 to TRBJ2-2; D not certain. Specimen: peripheral blood. The CDR3 loop reads CASSYGANTGELFF. CDR3 bases: TGTGCCAGCAGTTACGGGGCGAACACCGGGGAGCTGTTTTTT.